This T cell receptor beta chain is drawn from a study of blood T cells in healthy people across ages. Findings and limits, study-wide: Naive T cell percentage showed a strong correlation with the diversity of TCR beta.

About this clonotype itself: Its target is not known.

Healthy Caucasian individuals from Russia aged 6 to 90 were enrolled as donors. Isolation per sample recovered at least 6 million PBMCs. It was with a sample-barcoded 5' primer and a J-beta primer mix that a second PCR of roughly 7 to 11 cycles was run. There were at least 3 million CDR3-containing paired-end reads obtained from each sample. TCRdb reanalysed the 5' RACE reads using MiXCR and keeps one entry per CDR3 protein. The sample yields some 690,000 distinct CDR3 sequences, 22% seen once. Germline V gives CDR1 LGHDT, CDR2 YNNKEL (reference sequence). The V gene lost 2 bases and the J gene lost 3 bases, with 9 bases spanning the gap. The CDR3 totals 14 residues.

The clonotype originates from a man in his 70s in good health. J is TRBJ2-3 and V is TRBV3-1, with D unclear. Sequencing was carried out using blood. CDR3 region: CASSQSQATDTQYF. The DNA for the CDR3 is TGTGCCAGCAGCCAATCGCAGGCAACAGATACGCAGTATTTT.